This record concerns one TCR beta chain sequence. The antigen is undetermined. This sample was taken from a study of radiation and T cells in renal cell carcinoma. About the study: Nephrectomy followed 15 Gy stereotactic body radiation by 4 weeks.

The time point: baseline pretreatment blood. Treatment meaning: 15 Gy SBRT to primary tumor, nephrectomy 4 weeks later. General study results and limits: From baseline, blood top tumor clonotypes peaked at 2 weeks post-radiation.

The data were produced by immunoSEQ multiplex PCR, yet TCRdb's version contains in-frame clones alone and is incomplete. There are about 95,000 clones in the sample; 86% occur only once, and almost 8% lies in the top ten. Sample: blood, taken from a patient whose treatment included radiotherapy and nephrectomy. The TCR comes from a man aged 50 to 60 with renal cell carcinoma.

As DNA, the CDR3 is TGTGCCAGCAGCTTAGTCGGGCAGGCGTATGGCTACACCTTC. This sequence encodes CASSLVGQAYGYTF. The V call is TRBV7-9, the J call TRBJ1-2, with unresolved D. V was trimmed by 1 base and J by 5 bases, leaving 11 bases between them. This CDR3 comprises 14 residues. Germline V gives CDR1 SEHNR, CDR2 FQNEAQ (reference sequence).